These 21 T cell receptor beta chains share one sample of origin, sequenced in a study of T-cell reconstitution after alpha-beta-depleted transplantation in children. Preparing the TCRbeta library involved the use of unique molecular identifiers. Via MiXCR, TCRdb re-called the PCR reads, giving one row per CDR3 protein. The top ten hold about a sixth of the sample, which has around 140,000 distinct CDR3 sequences, about 8.8% seen once. This specimen consisted of PBMCs, mostly from graft donor cells, obtained 180 days after TCRalphabeta/CD19-depleted stem cell transplant. Source of these receptors: a female patient aged 2-9 years who had a stem cell transplant for congenital amegakaryocytic thrombocytopenia, so the T cells may come from the graft donor.

This clonotype was picked up many times. The chain is built from TRBV4-1 and TRBJ1-5; 7 bases map to TRBD1. Germline values: CDR1 MGHRA, CDR2 YSYEKL. CDR3 size: 15 residues. V lost 0 bases to trimming and J lost 7 bases; unmatched junction nucleotides: 6. CDR3 sequence reads: CASSQDGQTGQPQHF. The CDR3 coding sequence is TGCGCCAGCAGCCAAGATGGTCAGACAGGGCAGCCCCAGCATTTT.

This clonotype was found many times. This chain connects TRBV3-1 to TRBJ2-5; D uncertain. Trimming shortened V by 0 bases and J by 5 bases, and 7 bases separated the two germline ends. Germline CDR1 is LGHDT and CDR2 is YNNKEL (reference sequence). The CDR3 length is 13 residues. CDR3 sequence reads: CASSQEAQETQYF. The CDR3 region has the DNA TGTGCCAGCAGCCAAGAAGCCCAGGAGACCCAGTACTTC.

This clonotype was picked up many times. The rearrangement links TRBV7-6 to TRBJ2-2, with 8 bases lining up with TRBD2. The CDR3 sequence is 16 residues long. CDR1 and CDR2 from the germline V gene are SGHVS and FNYEAQ. Germline trimming cut 5 bases from V and 3 bases from J; bases unmatched to any gene: 8. The CDR3 protein is CASSPAGLVDTGELFF. The CDR3 DNA is TGTGCCAGCAGCCCCGCGGGACTAGTTGACACCGGGGAGCTGTTTTTT.

Many counts were recorded for this clonotype. The CDR3 loop reads CAISAAGTGGNIQYF. DNA for the CDR3: TGTGCCATCAGTGCGGCCGGGACAGGAGGGAACATTCAGTACTTC. This chain links TRBV10-3 with TRBJ2-4; 8 bases fit TRBD1. This CDR3 has 15 amino acids. From germline, CDR1 is ENHRY and CDR2 SYGVKD. V shed 4 bases, J shed 7 bases, and the junction held 9 bases outside the gene matches.

The sample holds a few counts of this clonotype. The chain joins TRBV4-3 to TRBJ2-1; TRBD2 aligns across 8 bases. The CDR3 is 16 residues long. The germline V gene has CDR1 LGHNA and CDR2 YSLEER. V shed 0 bases, J shed 4 bases, and the junction held 5 bases outside the gene matches. The CDR3 DNA follows: TGCGCCAGCAGCCAAGACCGACTAGCGATGTACAATGAGCAGTTCTTC. Its translation: CASSQDRLAMYNEQFF.

Ten or more counts support this clonotype. The CDR3 nucleotides are TGCGCCAGCAGTCAGGACCTTCCCTACGAGCAGTACTTC. This translates into CASSQDLPYEQYF. V gene TRBV4-3 combines with J gene TRBJ2-7; D is undetermined. V was shortened by 6 bases and J by 2 bases, with 11 bases between the two germline ends. Germline CDR1 is LGHNA and CDR2 is YSLEER. This CDR3 is 13 amino acids long.

The table lists this clonotype with many counts. V is TRBV20-1 and J is TRBJ2-1; 11 positions agree with TRBD2. V gave up 3 bases and J gave up 4 bases; unmatched junction bases: 8. Germline CDR1 DFQATT, CDR2 SNEGSKA (reference sequence). CDR3 length: 16 amino acids. CDR3 coding DNA: TGCAGTGCTAGCCTAATAGCGGGAGGGTCTTACAATGAGCAGTTCTTC. Amino acids: CSASLIAGGSYNEQFF.

There are many counts of this clonotype. CDR3: CASSLQLEVGELFF. The CDR3 region has the DNA TGTGCCAGCAGCCTCCAACTTGAAGTCGGGGAGCTGTTTTTT. This chain links TRBV12-3 or TRBV12-4 with TRBJ2-2; D uncertain. CDR3 length equals 14 residues. V was pared by 6 bases and J by 7 bases, with 15 bases between.

This clonotype has a count of ten or more. The chain couples TRBV12-3 or TRBV12-4 to TRBJ2-2; no clear D. CDR3 length equals 12 residues. The V gene lost 2 bases and the J gene lost 7 bases, with 5 bases spanning the gap. The CDR3: CASSLSGGELFF. Written as DNA, the CDR3 is TGTGCCAGCAGTTTATCTGGCGGGGAGCTGTTTTTT.

This clonotype was counted at least ten times. The chain combines TRBV12-3 or TRBV12-4 with TRBJ2-1; no definite D call. This CDR3 region has 15 residues. Trimming took off 3 bases at V and 4 bases at J, with 13 bases between the two ends. CDR3 nucleotides: TGTGCCAGCAGTTTGCCGTTACCGGGTTACAATGAGCAGTTCTTC. The encoded protein is CASSLPLPGYNEQFF.

This clonotype was counted ten times or more. The chain couples TRBV29-1 to TRBJ2-1; D might be TRBD1 (5 bases). This CDR3 comprises 11 residues. Germline V gene lookup returns CDR1 SQVTM and CDR2 ANQGSEA. V shed 8 bases and J shed 7 bases, with 12 bases lying between them. The CDR3 reads CSLEQANEQFF. For the CDR3, the DNA is TGCAGCCTCGAACAGGCGAATGAGCAGTTCTTC.

V and J are TRBV7-9 and TRBJ1-1; 8 positions match TRBD1. With 1 base clipped from V and 6 bases from J, the junction kept 4 bases outside the gene matches. CDR3 length: 14 residues. Germline V gives CDR1 SEHNR, CDR2 FQNEAQ (reference sequence). The CDR3 region is CASSLGTGWPEAFF. As DNA, the CDR3 is TGTGCCAGCAGCTTAGGGACAGGGTGGCCTGAAGCTTTCTTT.

This clonotype was seen a few times. The chain uses TRBV10-3 and TRBJ2-1, with TRBD1 as a possible D gene (6 bases). The CDR3 loop spans 18 amino acids. CDR1 and CDR2 (germline): ENHRY, SYGVKD. Trimming pared 10 bases from V and 2 bases from J, leaving 27 bases between. DNA of the CDR3: TGTGCCACTTCACAAAGCAGAAGAGGACAGCTGCCCTACAATGAGCAGTTCTTC. It yields the protein CATSQSRRGQLPYNEQFF.

This clonotype was observed at least ten times. CDR3 sequence reads: CASSQIDNEQFF. The CDR3 DNA reads TGTGCCAGCAGCCAAATAGACAATGAGCAGTTCTTC. J is TRBJ2-1 and V is TRBV4-2; D not certain. CDR1 and CDR2 (germline): LGHNA, YNFKEQ. This CDR3 is 12 amino acids long. V was trimmed by 2 bases and J by 5 bases, leaving 4 bases between them.

Ten or more counts support this clonotype. The chain employs TRBV6-6 and TRBJ1-5; no firm D call. Germline-derived CDR1 and CDR2 are MNHNY and SVGAGI (reference sequence). The CDR3 loop spans 12 amino acids. V was cut by 2 bases and J by 7 bases, with 6 bases left in between. The DNA of the CDR3 is TGTGCCAGCAGTTACGGTGTACAGCCCCAGCATTTT. This encodes CASSYGVQPQHF.

This clonotype was seen ten or more times. V gene TRBV6-2 or TRBV6-3 combines with J gene TRBJ2-4; D unclear. Trimming removed 6 bases at V and 0 bases at J, with 6 bases between. The CDR3 is 13 residues long. Germline CDR1 reads MNHEY; CDR2 reads SVGEGT. The chain's CDR3 is CASREIAKNIQYF. The CDR3 DNA reads TGTGCCAGCAGGGAGATAGCCAAAAACATTCAGTACTTC.

This clonotype was recorded at least ten times. The chain joins TRBV6-2 or TRBV6-3 to TRBJ2-3; D unresolved. In germline, CDR1 is MNHEY, CDR2 SVGEGT. Trimming took off 0 bases at V and 9 bases at J, with 7 bases between the two ends. The CDR3 sequence is 12 residues long. CDR3 bases: TGTGCCAGCAGTTACTCTGGCCCAACGCAGTATTTT. This sequence encodes CASSYSGPTQYF.

The J gene is TRBJ2-1, the V gene TRBV28; 8 bases are a match to TRBD2. This CDR3 contains 14 residues. The germline V gene has CDR1 MDHEN and CDR2 SYDVKM. The J segment lost 8 bases and the V segment lost 6 bases, leaving 9 bases of the junction unmatched. The chain's CDR3 is CASRIAGLFYEQFF. The CDR3 DNA sequence: TGTGCCAGCAGAATAGCGGGACTGTTTTATGAGCAGTTCTTC.

This clonotype was recorded many times. J is TRBJ2-5 and V is TRBV24-1; the D is unclear. Trimming removed 4 bases at V and 3 bases at J, with 8 bases between. This CDR3 is built from 13 residues. Germline V gene sequence: CDR1 KGHDR, CDR2 SFDVKD. The chain's CDR3 is CATSDSSKETQYF. Written as DNA, the CDR3 is TGTGCCACCAGTGACTCCTCAAAAGAGACCCAGTACTTC.

This clonotype was seen a handful of times. This chain joins TRBV18 and TRBJ1-5, with TRBD1 matching over 8 bases. V was pared by 3 bases and J by 1 base, with 2 bases of the junction left unmatched. The CDR3 is 15 residues long. CDR1 and CDR2 from the germline V gene are KGHSH and LQKENI. CDR3 sequence (DNA): TGTGCCAGCTCACCCGACAGGGGCAGCAATCAGCCCCAGCATTTT. Translated, it gives CASSPDRGSNQPQHF.

With regard to this clonotype: A read error is possible here, since a much larger clone lies one base away. J is TRBJ2-2 and V is TRBV29-1; the D gene is possibly TRBD1 (6 bases). This CDR3 spans 14 amino acids. Germline CDR1 SQVTM, CDR2 ANQGSEA. The CDR3: CSVEAQGQTGEPFF. The DNA of the CDR3 is TGCAGCGTTGAGGCACAGGGTCAGACCGGGGAGCCGTTTTTT.